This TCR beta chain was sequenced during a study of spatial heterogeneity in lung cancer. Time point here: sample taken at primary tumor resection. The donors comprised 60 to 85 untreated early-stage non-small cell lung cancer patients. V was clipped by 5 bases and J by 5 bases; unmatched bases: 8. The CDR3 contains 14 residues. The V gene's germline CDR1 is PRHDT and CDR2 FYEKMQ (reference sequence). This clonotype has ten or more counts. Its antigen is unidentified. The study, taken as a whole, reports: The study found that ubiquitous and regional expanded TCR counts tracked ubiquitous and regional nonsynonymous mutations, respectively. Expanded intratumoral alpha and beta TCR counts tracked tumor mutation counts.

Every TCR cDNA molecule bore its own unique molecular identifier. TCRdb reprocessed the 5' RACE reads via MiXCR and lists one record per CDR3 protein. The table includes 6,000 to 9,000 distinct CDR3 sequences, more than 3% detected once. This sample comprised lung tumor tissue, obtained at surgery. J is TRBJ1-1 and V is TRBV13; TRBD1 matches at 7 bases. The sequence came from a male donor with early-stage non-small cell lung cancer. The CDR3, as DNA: TGTGCCAGCAGCCTTGCAGGGGGGGGAACTGAAGCTTTCTTT. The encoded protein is CASSLAGGGTEAFF. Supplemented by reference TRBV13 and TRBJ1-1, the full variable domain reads AAGVIQSPRHLIKEKRETATLKCYPIPRHDTVYWYQQGPGQDPQFLISFYEKMQSDKGSIPDRFSAQQFSDYHSELNMSSLELGDSALYFCASSLAGGGTEAFFGQGTRLTVV.